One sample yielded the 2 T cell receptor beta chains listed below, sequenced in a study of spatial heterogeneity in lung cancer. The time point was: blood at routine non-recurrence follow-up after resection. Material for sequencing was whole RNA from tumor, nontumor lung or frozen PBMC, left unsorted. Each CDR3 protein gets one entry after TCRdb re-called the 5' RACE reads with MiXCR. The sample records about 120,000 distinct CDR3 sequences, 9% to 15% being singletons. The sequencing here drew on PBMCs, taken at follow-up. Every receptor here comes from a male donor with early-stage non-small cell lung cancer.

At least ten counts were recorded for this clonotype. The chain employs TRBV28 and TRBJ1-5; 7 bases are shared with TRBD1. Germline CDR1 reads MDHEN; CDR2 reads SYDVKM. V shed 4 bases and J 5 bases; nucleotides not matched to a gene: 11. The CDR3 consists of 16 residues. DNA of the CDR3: TGTGCCAGCAGTTCCTGGCCGGGACAGCCGTATCAGCCCCAGCATTTT. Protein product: CASSSWPGQPYQPQHF.

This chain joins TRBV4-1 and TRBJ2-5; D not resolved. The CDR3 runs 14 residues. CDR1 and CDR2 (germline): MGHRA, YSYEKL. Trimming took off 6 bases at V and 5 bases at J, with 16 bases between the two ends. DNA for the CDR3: TGCGCCAGCAGACTGGCCGGCCATGTGGAGACCCAGTACTTC. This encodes CASRLAGHVETQYF.